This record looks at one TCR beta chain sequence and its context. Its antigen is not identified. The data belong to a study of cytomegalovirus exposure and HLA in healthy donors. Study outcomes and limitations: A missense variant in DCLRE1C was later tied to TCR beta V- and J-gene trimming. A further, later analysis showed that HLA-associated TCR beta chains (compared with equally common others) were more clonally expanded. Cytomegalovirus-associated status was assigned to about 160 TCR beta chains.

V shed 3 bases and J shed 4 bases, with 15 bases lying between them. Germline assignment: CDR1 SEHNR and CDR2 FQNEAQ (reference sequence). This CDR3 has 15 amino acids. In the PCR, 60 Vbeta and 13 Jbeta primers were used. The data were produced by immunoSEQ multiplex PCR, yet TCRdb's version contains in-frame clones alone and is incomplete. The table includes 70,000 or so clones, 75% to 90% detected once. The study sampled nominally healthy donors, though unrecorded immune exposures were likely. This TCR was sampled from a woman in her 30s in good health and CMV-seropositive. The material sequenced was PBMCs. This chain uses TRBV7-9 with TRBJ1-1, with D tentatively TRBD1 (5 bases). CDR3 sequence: CASSFKNGGITEAFF. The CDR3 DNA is TGTGCCAGCAGCTTCAAAAACGGGGGGATCACTGAAGCTTTCTTT. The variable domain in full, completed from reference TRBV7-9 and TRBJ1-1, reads DTGVSQNPRHKITKRGQNVTFRCDPISEHNRLYWYRQTLGQGPEFLTYFQNEAQLEKSRLLSDRFSAERPKGSFSTLEIQRTEQGDSAMYLCASSFKNGGITEAFFGQGTRLTVV.